This T cell receptor (beta chain) comes out of a study of T cell clusters in autoimmune cytopenias. In the study overall: Healthy control donors averaged approximately 52 years of age, with a median of approximately 59 years.

TRB rearrangements were amplified by touch-down multiplex PCR with mixed TRB-A/B primers. TCRdb processed the multiplex PCR reads again and assigns one entry to each CDR3 protein, with no DNA. Recorded for this sample: under 8,000 distinct CDR3 sequences. This clonotype registers medium-sized by frequency. Antigen unknown. TRB amplification used approximately 250 ng of peripheral blood genomic DNA. Germline CDR1 reads LNHDA; CDR2 reads SQIVND (reference sequence). The CDR3 spans 17 residues. Study findings and constraints: TRB repertoire shifts in secondary cytopenia and chronic lymphocytic leukemia mostly reflected lymphoma, not autoimmunity. The cluster-lack signature was not seen for secondary cytopenia versus chronic lymphocytic leukemia.

These data also featured in a second study, about T cell repertoires in aging, cancer and after chemotherapy. As that study records: Untreated cancer patients had significantly lower blood TCR diversity than age-matched healthy donors.

The rearrangement links TRBV19 to TRBJ1-5; TCRdb's D call, TRBD1, is unchecked because there is no DNA. The sequence was collected from a human donor in good health. The sequencing sample was made of peripheral blood. The CDR3: CASSIRTGAGGNQPQHF.